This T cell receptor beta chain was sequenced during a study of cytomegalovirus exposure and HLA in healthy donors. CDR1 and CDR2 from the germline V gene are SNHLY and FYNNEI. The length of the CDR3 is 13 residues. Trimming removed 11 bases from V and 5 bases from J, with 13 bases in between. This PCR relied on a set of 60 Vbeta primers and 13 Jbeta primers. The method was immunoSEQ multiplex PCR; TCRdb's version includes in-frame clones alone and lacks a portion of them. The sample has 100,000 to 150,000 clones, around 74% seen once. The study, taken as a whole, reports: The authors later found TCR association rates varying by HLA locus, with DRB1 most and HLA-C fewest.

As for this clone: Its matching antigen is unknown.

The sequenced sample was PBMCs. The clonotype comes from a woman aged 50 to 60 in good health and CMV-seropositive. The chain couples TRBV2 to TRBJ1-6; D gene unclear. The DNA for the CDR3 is TGTGCCTGTCGGAGGGAGAATAATTCACCCCTCCACTTT. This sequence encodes CACRRENNSPLHF.